The TCR beta chain under discussion was sequenced for a study of T cell responses to AZD1222 COVID-19 vaccine. Study findings and constraints: In the spike-specific TCR repertoire, nearly half reportedly target unmutated variant regions.

On this clone itself: The target antigen is unknown.

The CDR3 has 15 residues. CDR1 and CDR2 (germline): MDHEN, SYDVKM. V lost 4 bases and J 1 base, leaving 13 bases between the germline ends. Method: immunoSEQ multiplex PCR; TCRdb's copy keeps in-frame clones and lacks some. Seen here are 150,000 to 200,000 clones, just over 85% observed once, and the top ten hold roughly 8%. The TCR sequence derives from an adult in good health. This sequence joins TRBV28 and TRBJ1-1; D might be TRBD1 (5 bases). Sequences were derived from peripheral blood, sampled on day 0 of AZD1222 vaccination. The CDR3 protein is CASSSAGTSNTEAFF. The DNA of the CDR3 is TGTGCCAGCAGTTCCGCCGGGACGTCGAACACTGAAGCTTTCTTT.